What follows are 22 T cell receptor beta chains derived from one specimen sequenced in a study of blood T cell repertoires in COVID-19. Assay: immunoSEQ multiplex PCR; the TCRdb copy retains only in-frame clones and omits some. The table has under 120,000 clones, 65% to 75% seen once. Sequences were obtained from peripheral blood. The origin of the receptors is a man aged 80 or over with acute or convalescent COVID-19.

DNA for the CDR3: TGTGCCAGCAGCCCGGGTCGCGGCTGGAACACCGGGGAGCTGTTTTTT. Translated, it gives CASSPGRGWNTGELFF. The chain is built from TRBV11-3 and TRBJ2-2; D ambiguous. The germline V gene encodes CDR1 SGHNT and CDR2 YENEEA. This CDR3 comprises 16 residues. Trimming shortened V by 5 bases and J by 1 base, and 14 bases separated the two germline ends. Using reference TRBV11-3 and TRBJ2-2 for the parts outside the CDR3, the full variable domain is EAGVVQSPRYKIIEKKQPVAFWCNPISGHNTLYWYLQNLGQGPELLIRYENEEAVDDSQLPKDRFSAERLKGVDSTLKIQPAELGDSAVYLCASSPGRGWNTGELFFGEGSRLTVL.

CDR3 in DNA: TGCGCCAGCAGCTTGGCTTTGGGGGGCTACGAGCAGTACTTC. It codes for CASSLALGGYEQYF. J is TRBJ2-7 and V is TRBV5-1; possible D gene TRBD2, 6 bases. V was cut by 0 bases and J by 3 bases, with 10 bases left in between. Germline CDR1 SGHRS, CDR2 YFSETQ. This CDR3 has 14 residues.

V and J are TRBV3-1 (or the pseudogene TRBV3-2) and TRBJ2-7, with 8 bases identical to TRBD1. Germline trimming cut 4 bases from V and 0 bases from J; bases unmatched to any gene: 5. Looked up from germline, CDR1 is LGHDT and CDR2 is YNNKEL (reference sequence). This CDR3 has 15 amino acids. Written as DNA, the CDR3 is TGTGCCAGCAGCCCTGACAGGGGACACTCCTACGAGCAGTACTTC. The encoded protein is CASSPDRGHSYEQYF.

This chain uses TRBV6-6 with TRBJ2-1, with 14 nucleotides matching TRBD2. CDR3 length: 18 amino acids. The germline V gene encodes CDR1 MNHNY and CDR2 SVGAGI (reference sequence). The V gene end was trimmed by 5 bases and the J gene end by 4 bases; junction bases not matched to a gene: 10. The DNA of the CDR3 is TGTGCCAGCAGTCTCACCCGGACTAGCGGGAGGCGGTACAATGAGCAGTTCTTC. Amino acids: CASSLTRTSGRRYNEQFF.

The chain uses TRBV4-1 and TRBJ2-7; 8 bases fit TRBD2. The CDR3 extends over 14 amino acids. V lost 3 bases, J lost 6 bases, and 7 bases stayed unmatched. Germline V CDR1 and CDR2: MGHRA, YSYEKL. CDR3 region: CASSQGLGVGEQYF. For the CDR3, the DNA is TGCGCCAGCAGCCAGGGACTAGGAGTTGGCGAGCAGTACTTC.

The gene calls are TRBV7-9 and TRBJ1-3; TRBD1 is a possible D gene (6 bases). Germline assignment: CDR1 SEHNR and CDR2 FQNEAQ (reference sequence). V was clipped by 8 bases and J by 2 bases, with 13 bases between them. The CDR3 runs to 14 residues. In DNA form, the CDR3 reads TGTGCCAGCCACTCGGGGGGCGCTGGAAACACCATATATTTT. Its translation: CASHSGGAGNTIYF.

This chain connects TRBV25-1 to TRBJ1-4; no reliable D call. Looked up from germline, CDR1 is MGHDK and CDR2 is SYGVNS. The CDR3 runs 15 residues. V dropped 5 bases and J dropped 3 bases, with 13 bases sitting between them. The CDR3 coding sequence is TGTGCCAGCAGTCCCCCGAGAGGATCTAATGAAAAACTGTTTTTT. Its translation: CASSPPRGSNEKLFF.

The V call is TRBV2, the J call TRBJ1-5; D unclear. The V and J ends lost 5 bases and 2 bases respectively, with 10 bases between them. Germline CDR1 and CDR2: SNHLY and FYNNEI. The CDR3 is 14 residues long. As DNA, the CDR3 is TGTGCCAGCAGTCCTAATCGGGGCAATCAGCCCCAGCATTTT. It specifies CASSPNRGNQPQHF.

The chain joins TRBV9 to TRBJ2-2; TRBD2 is a possible D gene (6 bases). V gave up 3 bases and J gave up 5 bases, with 14 bases separating them. The CDR3 is 15 residues long. The germline CDR1 and CDR2 sequences are SGDLS and YYNGEE. CDR3 amino acids: CASSAGKEGTGELFF. The CDR3 DNA sequence: TGTGCCAGCAGCGCCGGTAAGGAGGGAACCGGGGAGCTGTTTTTT.

This clone was found a few times. The chain recombines TRBV7-9 with TRBJ2-7; 11 nucleotides agree with TRBD2. The CDR3 totals 15 residues. V gave up 5 bases and J gave up 5 bases; unmatched junction bases: 8. Germline lookup yields CDR1 SEHNR and CDR2 FQNEAQ (reference sequence). DNA for the CDR3: TGTGCCAGCAGCCCGGGACTAGCGGCTGGGCACGAGCAGTACTTC. The encoded protein is CASSPGLAAGHEQYF.

V and J are TRBV5-1 and TRBJ2-1; 7 bases fit TRBD1. Looked up from germline, CDR1 is SGHRS and CDR2 is YFSETQ. The CDR3 is made up of 14 amino acids. V trimming: 0 bases; J trimming: 8 bases; junction bases outside the gene matches: 5. CDR3 in amino acids: CASSLGQGIHEQFF. CDR3 DNA sequence: TGCGCCAGCAGCTTGGGACAGGGTATCCATGAGCAGTTCTTC.

J is TRBJ1-1 and V is TRBV28; tentatively, D is TRBD1 (6 bases). This CDR3 is built from 15 residues. CDR1 MDHEN and CDR2 SYDVKM come from the germline V gene. Trimming cost V 9 bases and J 4 bases, with 21 bases left between them. The CDR3 is CASKREGVAGTEAFF. CDR3 sequence (DNA): TGTGCCAGTAAACGGGAGGGGGTAGCGGGCACTGAAGCTTTCTTT.

The rearrangement joins TRBV5-6 to TRBJ1-5; D is perhaps TRBD1 (6 bases). Germline loops: CDR1 SGHDT, CDR2 YYEEEE. The CDR3 is made up of 16 amino acids. Trimming pared 5 bases from V and 5 bases from J, leaving 20 bases between. The CDR3 DNA sequence: TGTGCCAGCAGTTCATCCGGACAGCTAAACCATCAGCCCCAGCATTTT. It translates to CASSSSGQLNHQPQHF.

The chain carries TRBV7-2 and TRBJ1-4; D may be TRBD1 (5 bases). The germline V gene encodes CDR1 SGHTA and CDR2 FQGNSA. The CDR3 runs 14 residues. Trimming removed 5 bases from V and 7 bases from J, with 14 bases in between. This CDR3 reads CASSRNRQSEKLFF. In DNA, the CDR3 is TGTGCCAGCAGCCGTAATCGACAGAGTGAAAAACTGTTTTTT.

The gene calls are TRBV6-6 and TRBJ2-6; 7 bases agree with TRBD2. The germline CDR1 and CDR2 sequences are MNHNY and SVGAGI (reference sequence). The CDR3 spans 16 residues. V dropped 4 bases and J dropped 0; count of bases not matched to a gene: 3. CDR3 sequence: CASSSPGGSGANVLTF. CDR3 bases: TGTGCCAGCAGTTCCCCGGGAGGCTCTGGGGCCAACGTCCTGACTTTC.

In this sample, this clone turned up a few times. V gene TRBV28 combines with J gene TRBJ2-7; TRBD1 matches at 7 bases. V lost 3 bases and J lost 2; bases outside the gene matches: 7. This CDR3 contains 15 residues. From germline, CDR1 is MDHEN and CDR2 SYDVKM. In nucleotides, the CDR3 is TGTGCCAGCAGTTTCCAGGGGACAGCCGCCTACGAGCAGTACTTC. This translates into CASSFQGTAAYEQYF. The complete variable domain, with remaining parts taken from reference TRBV28 and TRBJ2-7, reads DVKVTQSSRYLVKRTGEKVFLECVQDMDHENMFWYRQDPGLGLRLIYFSYDVKMKEKGDIPEGYSVSREKKERFSLILESASTNQTSMYLCASSFQGTAAYEQYFGPGTRLTVT.

This clone was recorded a few times. The genes are TRBV6-2 or TRBV6-3 and TRBJ1-5; 7 positions match TRBD1. V shed 5 bases and J 2 bases; nucleotides not matched to a gene: 9. The germline V gene encodes CDR1 MNHEY and CDR2 SVGEGT. The CDR3 has 16 amino acids. The CDR3 DNA reads as TGTGCCAGCAGTCAGGAGACAGGGTCGGGCAATCAGCCCCAGCATTTT. Protein product: CASSQETGSGNQPQHF.

The rearrangement joins TRBV5-4 to TRBJ2-5, with D unresolved. The CDR3 has 12 amino acids. Trimming left V 4 bases short and J 5 bases short, with 9 bases between. The germline gives CDR1 SGHNT, CDR2 YYREEE (reference sequence). CDR3 DNA: TGTGCCAGCAGCCCATCGGGTGAGACCCAGTACTTC. It specifies CASSPSGETQYF.

The chain links TRBV5-1 to TRBJ2-7; possible D gene TRBD1, 6 bases. CDR3 length equals 14 residues. V lost 4 bases and J 7 bases, leaving 18 bases between the germline ends. Looked up from germline, CDR1 is SGHRS and CDR2 is YFSETQ. The CDR3 is CASSPRQVRGEQYF. As DNA, the CDR3 is TGCGCCAGCAGCCCCCGACAGGTGCGCGGGGAGCAGTACTTC.

This chain uses TRBV6-5 with TRBJ2-3, with 10 bases matching TRBD2. CDR3 length: 15 residues. Germline assignment: CDR1 MNHEY and CDR2 SVGAGI. Trimming at V came to 5 bases and at J to 4 bases, leaving 6 bases not matched to a gene. The CDR3 nucleotides are TGTGCCAGCAGTCTAGCGGGAGTTGAACCAGATACGCAGTATTTT. This translates into CASSLAGVEPDTQYF.

J is TRBJ2-2 and V is TRBV5-6; perhaps TRBD2 as D (6 bases). Trimming took 2 bases from V and 5 from J, leaving 22 bases between them. The V gene's germline CDR1 is SGHDT and CDR2 YYEEEE. The CDR3 has 18 amino acids. CDR3 nucleotide sequence: TGTGCCAGCAGCTTAAACGGGGGTTCGAGGGCCTTAACCGGGGAGCTGTTTTTT. Translating it yields CASSLNGGSRALTGELFF.

The chain has TRBV10-3 and TRBJ2-7; 8 bases fit TRBD2. From germline, CDR1 is ENHRY and CDR2 SYGVKD. The CDR3 runs 14 residues. The V and J ends lost 10 bases and 6 bases, in that order; junction bases with no gene match: 14. In nucleotides, the CDR3 is TGTGCCACATGTAGCGCGGGAGGATCCCTCGAGCAGTACTTC. It codes for CATCSAGGSLEQYF.